A selection of T cell receptor beta chains follows, all from one sample in a study of shared clonotypes between healthy human individuals. Measured with immunoSEQ multiplex PCR; TCRdb has only the in-frame clones, and not every one. The sample shows hundreds of thousands of clones, more than 70% of them seen only once. Material for sequencing was memory CD4+ T cells sorted from blood. These TCRs come from a young woman in good health. Both conserved end residues are trimmed from each CDR3.

V: TRBV7-9; J: TRBJ2-2; CDR3: ASSLSGIGGELF
V: TRBV29-1; J: TRBJ2-3; CDR3: SVRREGSYTDTQY
V: TRBV4-2; J: TRBJ2-1; CDR3: ASSPGQRGDEQF
V: TRBV28; J: TRBJ2-1; CDR3: ASSAPGGNYNEQF
V: TRBV2; J: TRBJ1-1; CDR3: ASSIRGAGTEAF
V: TRBV5-4; J: TRBJ1-1; CDR3: ASSPGQGGTEAF
V: TRBV4-1; J: TRBJ1-4; CDR3: ASSPDGTNNEKLF
V: TRBV27; J: TRBJ1-2; CDR3: ASTTRQGADYGYT
V: TRBV11-3; J: TRBJ2-5; CDR3: ASSQRDGQETQY
V: TRBV5-4; J: TRBJ2-7; CDR3: ASTLGRQSSYEQY
V: TRBV28; J: TRBJ2-3; CDR3: ASSFSGSRTDTQY
V: TRBV7-2; J: TRBJ2-7; CDR3: ASSLAAGGPLSSYEQY
V: TRBV15; J: TRBJ2-3; CDR3: ATSRGTYPDTQY
V: TRBV7-8; J: TRBJ2-7; CDR3: ASSFSGTNEQY
V: TRBV6-5; J: TRBJ2-5; CDR3: ASSYSRDQETQY
V: TRBV5-1; J: TRBJ2-2; CDR3: ASSLGQTWAGELF
V: TRBV21-1; J: TRBJ2-7; CDR3: ASSKGGQTTAYEQY
V: TRBV5-1; J: TRBJ2-1; CDR3: ASSLIAGQGRDEQF
V: TRBV21-1; J: TRBJ2-1; CDR3: ASPRTSGNEINEQF
V: TRBV5-1; J: TRBJ1-1; CDR3: ASSLKEGGLNTEAF
V: TRBV28; J: TRBJ1-6; CDR3: ASTPGISSPLH
V: TRBV7-7; J: TRBJ2-2; CDR3: ASSAANTGELF
V: TRBV4-1; J: TRBJ1-5; CDR3: ASSQDRGAGTNQPQH
V: TRBV5-1; J: TRBJ1-1; CDR3: ASSTDGNTEAF
V: TRBV5-4; J: TRBJ2-7; CDR3: ASSPRGLAGGYEQY
V: TRBV2; J: TRBJ1-3; CDR3: ASRGQLRSSGNTIY
V: TRBV5-1; J: TRBJ1-2; CDR3: ASSLATGKGYGYT
V: TRBV5-4; J: TRBJ2-7; CDR3: ASSQTGQRLLLEQY
V: TRBV7-9; J: TRBJ1-4; CDR3: ASSLGGTTNEKLF
V: TRBV11-2; J: TRBJ2-1; CDR3: ASSLAGSPTYNEQF
V: TRBV6-8; J: TRBJ2-5; CDR3: ASGGKETQY
V: TRBV6-6; J: TRBJ2-5; CDR3: ASSINRVGRETQY
V: TRBV29-1; J: TRBJ1-5; CDR3: SVRGTGGDQPQH
V: TRBV2; J: TRBJ1-2; CDR3: ASSEAGANYGYT